The clone carrying this TCR beta chain was seen a few times. This sample is part of a study of blood T cell repertoires in COVID-19. Study-wide context: T cells, B-cell-depleted T cells, or PBMCs provided the cDNA or gDNA that served as material.

Per the original data handling: Amplified reference gene primers provided the basis for estimating nucleated cell counts. Libraries were prepared by immunoSEQ multiplex PCR; TCRdb keeps only in-frame clonotypes and omits some of them. V and J calls and clone size come straight from that table; D and trimming were deduced from the DNA. Among a few hundred thousand clones listed, about 85% were seen once. This CDR3 is built from 14 residues. V lost 1 base, J lost 9 bases, and 15 bases lay in between. Germline V CDR1 and CDR2: SGHAT, FQNNGV. The V call is TRBV11-2, the J call TRBJ1-1; a possible D gene is TRBD1 (5 bases). The material sequenced was peripheral blood. This receptor was identified in a woman aged 18-29 years with acute or convalescent COVID-19. CDR3 sequence reads: CASSLVPRQGKAFF. The CDR3 DNA follows: TGTGCCAGCAGCTTAGTGCCTCGTCAGGGTAAAGCTTTCTTT.